These T cell receptor beta chains were read from a single sample in a study of radiation and T cells in renal cell carcinoma. The method was immunoSEQ multiplex PCR; TCRdb's version includes in-frame clones alone and lacks a portion of them. The sample consists of tens of thousands of clones, around 76% of them appearing once. Sequencing was performed on blood, taken from a patient whose treatment included radiotherapy and nephrectomy. All receptors derive from a man aged 55 to 70 with renal cell carcinoma. The CDR3 runs from the conserved cysteine through the conserved F or W. The D gene is left open where the match is weak. Size is omitted from some rows. Given values are once, few, many or a class for expanded clones.

d_call: -; v_call: TRBV5-6; clone_size: -; j_call: TRBJ1-1; cdr3_aa: CASSSPDEAFF; cdr3_nt: TGTGCCAGCAGCTCACCTGACGAAGCTTTCTTT
d_call: TRBD1; v_call: TRBV30; clone_size: few; j_call: TRBJ2-4; cdr3_aa: CAWGKQGAFGNIQYF; cdr3_nt: TGTGCCTGGGGTAAACAGGGGGCCTTTGGAAACATTCAGTACTTC
d_call: TRBD2; v_call: TRBV5-4; clone_size: -; j_call: TRBJ2-5; cdr3_aa: CASSSMPSGTGETQYF; cdr3_nt: TGTGCCAGCAGCTCCATGCCTAGCGGGACCGGGGAGACCCAGTACTTC
d_call: -; v_call: TRBV4-3; clone_size: -; j_call: TRBJ1-2; cdr3_aa: CASSQAPRALSGYTF; cdr3_nt: TGCGCCAGCAGCCAAGCTCCTCGGGCCCTATCAGGCTACACCTTC
d_call: -; v_call: TRBV6-6; clone_size: -; j_call: TRBJ2-3; cdr3_aa: CASTRLAGSTDTQYF; cdr3_nt: TGTGCCAGCACTAGACTGGCGGGGAGCACAGATACGCAGTATTTT
d_call: TRBD2; v_call: TRBV5-1; clone_size: -; j_call: TRBJ2-5; cdr3_aa: CASSLAGGTSGQETQYF; cdr3_nt: TGCGCCAGCAGCTTGGCCGGGGGGACTAGCGGGCAAGAGACCCAGTACTTC
d_call: -; v_call: TRBV5-4; clone_size: -; j_call: TRBJ2-3; cdr3_aa: CASSRDSTDTQYF; cdr3_nt: TGTGCCAGCAGCCGGGACAGCACAGATACGCAGTATTTT
d_call: -; v_call: TRBV7-2; clone_size: once; j_call: TRBJ2-5; cdr3_aa: CASSQTGIQETQYF; cdr3_nt: TGTGCCAGCAGCCAGACGGGAATCCAAGAGACCCAGTACTTC
d_call: -; v_call: TRBV6-1; clone_size: -; j_call: TRBJ1-1; cdr3_aa: CASRQVADTEAFF; cdr3_nt: TGTGCCAGCAGACAGGTGGCCGACACTGAAGCTTTCTTT
d_call: TRBD2; v_call: TRBV11-3; clone_size: -; j_call: TRBJ2-3; cdr3_aa: CASSTGSGSRTDTQYF; cdr3_nt: TGTGCCAGCAGCACCGGAAGCGGGAGTAGGACAGATACGCAGTATTTT